This T cell receptor beta chain came from a study of blood T cell repertoires in COVID-19. Study as a whole: Sites in the United States, Italy and Spain provided acute and convalescent COVID-19 samples.

Authors' processing steps: From reference gene primer amplification, estimates of nucleated cell counts were derived. TCRdb's table, derived via immunoSEQ multiplex PCR, lists solely in-frame clones and lacks some. For V, J and clone size, that table is used; D and trimming come from the DNA. The data show a few hundred thousand clones, approximately 85% seen once. The CDR3 spans 13 residues. The germline V and J ends were trimmed by 10 bases and 2 bases, with 15 bases remaining between them. Germline V gene data show CDR1 as ENHRY and CDR2 as SYGVKD. Across 24 US areas, participants ranged in age from about 18 to 90 years. Cohort placement rested on clinical history that participants reported themselves.

The rearrangement links TRBV10-3 to TRBJ2-7, with D perhaps TRBD1 (6 bases). Input material: PBMCs or T cells enriched from blood (not recorded which). This receptor was obtained from a woman in her twenties or thirties who had recovered from COVID-19. The CDR3 DNA reads TGTGCCACTGGGGCAGGGGTTCCCTACGAGCAGTACTTC. Its translation is CATGAGVPYEQYF.